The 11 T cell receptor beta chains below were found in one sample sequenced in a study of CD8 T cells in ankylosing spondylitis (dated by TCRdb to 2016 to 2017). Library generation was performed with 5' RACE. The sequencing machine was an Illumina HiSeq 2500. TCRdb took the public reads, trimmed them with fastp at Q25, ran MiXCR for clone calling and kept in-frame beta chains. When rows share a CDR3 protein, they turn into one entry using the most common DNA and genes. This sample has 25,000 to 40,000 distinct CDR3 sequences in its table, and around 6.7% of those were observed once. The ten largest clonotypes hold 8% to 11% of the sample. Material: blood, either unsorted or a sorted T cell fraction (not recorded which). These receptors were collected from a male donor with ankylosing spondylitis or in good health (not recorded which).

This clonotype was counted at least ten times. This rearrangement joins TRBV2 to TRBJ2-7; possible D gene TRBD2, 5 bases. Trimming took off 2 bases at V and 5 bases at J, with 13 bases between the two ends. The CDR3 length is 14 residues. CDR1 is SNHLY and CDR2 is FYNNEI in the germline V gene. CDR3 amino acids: CASSEWVRENEQYF. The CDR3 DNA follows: TGTGCCAGCAGTGAATGGGTTCGGGAAAACGAGCAGTACTTC.

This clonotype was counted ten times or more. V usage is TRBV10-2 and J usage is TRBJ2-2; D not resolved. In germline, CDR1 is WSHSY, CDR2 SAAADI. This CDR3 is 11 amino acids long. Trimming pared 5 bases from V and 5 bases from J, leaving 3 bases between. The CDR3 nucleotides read TGCGCCAGCAGTCCAACCGGGGAGCTGTTTTTT. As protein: CASSPTGELFF.

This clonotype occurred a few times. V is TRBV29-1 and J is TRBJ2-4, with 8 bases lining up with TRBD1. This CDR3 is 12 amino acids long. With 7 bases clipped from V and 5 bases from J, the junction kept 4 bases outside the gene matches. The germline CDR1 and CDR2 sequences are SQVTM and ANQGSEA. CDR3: CSAGQGENIQYF. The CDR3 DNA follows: TGCAGCGCTGGACAGGGCGAAAACATTCAGTACTTC.

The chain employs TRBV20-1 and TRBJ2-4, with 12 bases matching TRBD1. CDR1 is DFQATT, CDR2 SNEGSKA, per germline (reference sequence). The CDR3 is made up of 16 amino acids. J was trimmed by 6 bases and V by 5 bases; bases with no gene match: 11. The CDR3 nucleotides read TGCAGTGCTTCTACTGGGACAGGGGGCTTCGGAAACATTCAGTACTTC. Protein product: CSASTGTGGFGNIQYF.

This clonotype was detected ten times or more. The CDR3 DNA reads as TGCAGTGTCCCGGGACAGGGCAACTACGAGCAGTACTTC. Its translation is CSVPGQGNYEQYF. The V call is TRBV20-1, the J call TRBJ2-7; 9 bases match TRBD1. Germline values: CDR1 DFQATT, CDR2 SNEGSKA (reference sequence). V dropped 7 bases and J dropped 3; count of bases not matched to a gene: 7. The CDR3 covers 13 residues.

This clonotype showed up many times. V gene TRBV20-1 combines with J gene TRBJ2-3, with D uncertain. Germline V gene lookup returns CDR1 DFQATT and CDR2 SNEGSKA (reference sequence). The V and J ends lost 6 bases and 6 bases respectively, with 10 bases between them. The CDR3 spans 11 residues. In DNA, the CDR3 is TGCAGTGCCCAATACCCCGATACGCAGTATTTT. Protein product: CSAQYPDTQYF.

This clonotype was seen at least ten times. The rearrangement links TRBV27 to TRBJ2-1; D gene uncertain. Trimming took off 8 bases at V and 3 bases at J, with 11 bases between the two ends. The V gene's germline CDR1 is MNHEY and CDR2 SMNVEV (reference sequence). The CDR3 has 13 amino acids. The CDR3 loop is CASSRPSYNEQFF. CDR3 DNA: TGTGCCAGCTCAAGACCCAGCTACAATGAGCAGTTCTTC.

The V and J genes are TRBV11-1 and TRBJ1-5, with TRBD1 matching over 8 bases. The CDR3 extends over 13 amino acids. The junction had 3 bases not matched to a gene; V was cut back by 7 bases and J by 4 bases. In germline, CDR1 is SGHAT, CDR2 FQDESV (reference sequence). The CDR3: CASTTGGNQPQHF. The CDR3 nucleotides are TGTGCCAGCACCACAGGGGGGAATCAGCCCCAGCATTTT.

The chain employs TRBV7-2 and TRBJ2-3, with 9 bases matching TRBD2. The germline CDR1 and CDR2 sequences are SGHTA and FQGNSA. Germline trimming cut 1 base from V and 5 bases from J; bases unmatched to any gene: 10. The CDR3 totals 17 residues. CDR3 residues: CASSLGSQREVKDTQYF. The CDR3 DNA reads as TGTGCCAGCAGCTTAGGGTCCCAGCGGGAGGTGAAAGATACGCAGTATTTT.

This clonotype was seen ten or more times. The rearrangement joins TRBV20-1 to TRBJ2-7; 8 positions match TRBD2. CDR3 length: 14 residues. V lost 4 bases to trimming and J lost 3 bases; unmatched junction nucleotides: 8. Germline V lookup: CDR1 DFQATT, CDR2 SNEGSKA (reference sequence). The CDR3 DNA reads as TGCAGTGCTAAAGTAGCGGGAAACGTCTACGAGCAGTACTTC. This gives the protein CSAKVAGNVYEQYF.

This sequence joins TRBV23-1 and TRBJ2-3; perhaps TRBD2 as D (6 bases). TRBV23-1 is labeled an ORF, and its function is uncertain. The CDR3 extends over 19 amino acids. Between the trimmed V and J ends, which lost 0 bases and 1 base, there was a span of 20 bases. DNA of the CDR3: TGCGCCAGCAGTCAATCAGACCATCGGAGGGGATCAGGCACAGATACGCAGTATTTT. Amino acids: CASSQSDHRRGSGTDTQYF.